This T cell receptor beta chain was observed in a study of blood T cell repertoires in COVID-19 (dated by TCRdb to about 2020). Regarding the study in general: Samples covering the acute and convalescent phases of COVID-19 were provided by collaborators in the United States, Italy and Spain. The prospective study material was composed of cDNA or gDNA derived from T cells, B-cell-depleted T cells, or PBMCs. The dataset comprised deeply sampled blood TCRbeta repertoires from subjects exposed to, actively infected with, or recovered from COVID-19. A freely available public database, intended as a resource for researchers studying the immune response to SARS-CoV-2, is where the repertoires were released. Samples were obtained from the ongoing ImmuneRACE study (first 160 participants) and from about 1,300 subjects provided by 6 global collaborators. Nearly every sample came with metadata listing a de-identified subject ID, COVID-19 status, age in years and sex. HLA class I and class II types, where available, came from metadata supplied by the sample provider rather than from assay-based typing. What the work shows at the level of the full study, not this receptor alone: Clinical and demographic metadata were provided uncurated, with the amount varying by source and participant.

Note on this clone: The antigen it binds to is not known. Per-base quality was not reported, and no clone a single base away is much larger than it.

Collaborating institutions collected whole blood in K2EDTA tubes following their own protocols. Collaborator samples were shipped for TCRbeta analysis as frozen whole blood, isolated PBMCs, or DNA extracted from either sample type. The immunoSEQ Assay, a bias-controlled multiplex PCR, was used to amplify TCRbeta CDR3 regions from genomic DNA. The study's own analysis went as follows. Within the assay, amplification of reference gene primers was used to estimate how many nucleated cells each sample contained. To quantify the absolute abundance of each unique TCRbeta CDR3 rearrangement, sequence reads were collapsed and filtered. For each sample, productive Simpson clonality was calculated by taking the square root of Simpson's diversity index across productive rearrangements. The source is immuneACCESS, and TCRdb retained only in-frame sequences with V and J called. Part of the clones is not carried over; for the studies checked, unresolved V genes explain less than half of this, and the remainder is unexplained. D and trimming come from the DNA, and the V and J calls and clone size come from that table. Here the sample has roughly 250,000 clones; about 80% occur a single time. Of the sample, 8% to 9.5% is held by the ten largest clones.

The CDR3 holds 19 amino acids from the cysteine to the phenylalanine. The entry retains the CDR3 DNA only, 57 bases that are in frame from base 1. The germline V gene (reference sequence) sets CDR1 to LNHDA and CDR2 to SQIVND. A distance of 25 bases separates the germline ends of V and J, which lose 6 bases and 0 bases respectively. The sample taken for sequencing was peripheral blood. The clonotype originates from a human donor in a cohort sampled during active COVID-19. The chain uses TRBV19 and TRBJ2-3, and possibly TRBD2, on 6 matching bases. The CDR3 is CASSLTAGGSGASTDTQYF. The bases are TGTGCCAGTAGCCTAACCGCCGGGGGTAGCGGAGCTAGCACAGATACGCAGTATTTT.